This TCR beta chain is drawn from a study of shared clonotypes between healthy human individuals (dated by TCRdb to about 2020). Background for the entire study: A couple of women and a few men aged 18 to 49 years were included in the cohort. For each donor, CD4 naive and CD4 memory were each given three plates, CD8 naive was given two plates, and CD8 memory was given one plate. Each donor's leukapheresis produced roughly between roughly 0.94 and 9.5 billion PBMCs. To estimate repertoire size and how much clonotype sharing occurs between individuals, the study deeply sequenced the blood TCR repertoires of a handful of healthy adults. Libraries were prepared and TCR repertoires were sequenced by different laboratories using diverse techniques, in order to increase sequencing depth and limit assay-specific biases.

TCR CDR3 regions were amplified from genomic DNA by multiplex PCR using the deep immunoSEQ assay. Extracted genomic DNA from each cell subset was spread evenly across all wells of several immunoSEQ 96-well plates, with each plate serving as a replicate. For sorted subsets, around 200 ng genomic DNA, equal to tens of thousands of T cell genomes, was loaded into each replicate PCR. The purified libraries were quantified using a Qubit 3.0 fluorometer, sized with a Bioanalyzer 2100, and then quantified again using the KAPA Library Quantification kit. Every immunoSEQ 96-well plate was sequenced on a dedicated single-read 150-cycle Illumina NextSeq 550 flow cell. The authors' analysis ran thus. Because the immunoSEQ output held only junctional sequences and lacked quality scores, the filtering could not match the filtering applied to full-length reads. Sequences were annotated with PyIR, a Python wrapper for IgBLAST v1.9, and V/J genes and CDR3 were assigned using IMGT germline references. Reads were removed for weak V/J assignments (E-value above 1e-6), missing CDR3, stop codons, out-of-frame junctions, or ambiguous translated residues. V3J clonotypes were defined as sequences sharing the same inferred V gene, J gene, and CDR3 amino acid sequence. To compute the percentage overlap between repertoires, the number of shared unique clonotypes was divided by the size of the smaller repertoire. Three approaches were used to assess repertoire richness: RTK rarefaction, the Chao1 estimator, and Recon v2.1 estimates of unobserved clonotypes. OLGA was used to compute generation probabilities for all TCRbeta clonotypes that the gDNA method yielded from a few donors. Not all clones reach the TCRdb copy of this immuneACCESS table, which keeps in-frame sequences only. Checked studies attribute under half of the gap to unresolved V genes and leave the rest unexplained. V and J calls and clone size are copied from that table; D and trimming were computed from the DNA. The sample table lists 2 million to 2.5 million clones, roughly 91% of them with a count of one. 1.5% to 2% of the sample lies in the top ten.

Beyond this particular receptor, the publication reports: Approximately 5% of naive CD4, around 3.5% of naive CD8, roughly 2.5% of memory CD4, and more than 0.35% of memory CD8 clonotypes were shared across a few donors. Only blood was sampled, and tissue TCR repertoires likely differ from those in blood. Pairwise subsampling led to the expectation that sequencing depth would affect the degree of clonotype sharing among donors. Even with the large sequencing depth, rarefaction of the sorted-subset datasets indicated that sequencing was incomplete. Larger estimated clonotype richness was generally found for naive subsets than for memory subsets. Higher generation probabilities were observed for clonotypes shared by all four sorted-subset donors than for non-shared clonotypes. Because the study included a small number of donors, the genetic and exposure-history diversity represented was limited.

The CDR3 runs 17 residues from the cysteine to the phenylalanine. Just CDR3 DNA is preserved here, 51 bases in frame from base 1. V is cut back by 0 bases and J by 5 bases, with 11 bases in the junction unmatched. CDR1 and CDR2, looked up from the germline V gene, are LGHNA and YSLEER. To note about this clone: Its cognate antigen has yet to be identified. Base quality data are lacking; no much larger clone is found one base away.

CD8 naive samples were CD45RO-negative cells positively selected for CCR7, giving a CD45RA+CCR7+ population that excluded TemRA cells. The donors were healthy, HIV-negative adults with no recently reported acute infections or vaccinations. Every donor was a Caucasian adult living in Nashville, Tennessee, USA. Blood was obtained by leukapheresis, after which PBMCs were separated by Ficoll-Histopaque density gradient centrifugation and cryopreserved in liquid nitrogen vapor phase. Analytical flow cytometry was used to check the purity and quantity of each magnetically sorted T cell population. From each sorted fraction, genomic DNA was isolated and quantified by UV absorbance on a Nanodrop 2000c.

The chain links TRBV4-3 with TRBJ2-3; TRBD2 fits 7 bases in the junction. The sequencing sample was made of naive CD8+ T cells from PBMCs. The cell subset or site label of this sample denotes: CD45RA+CCR7+. The TCR originated in a man in his late teens or twenties in good health. Some clones in this sample may be carry-over from other donors' samples. In nucleotides, the sequence is TGCGCCAGCAGCCAAGATTGGCCTAGCGGATGGGGAGATACGCAGTATTTT. Its protein is CASSQDWPSGWGDTQYF.